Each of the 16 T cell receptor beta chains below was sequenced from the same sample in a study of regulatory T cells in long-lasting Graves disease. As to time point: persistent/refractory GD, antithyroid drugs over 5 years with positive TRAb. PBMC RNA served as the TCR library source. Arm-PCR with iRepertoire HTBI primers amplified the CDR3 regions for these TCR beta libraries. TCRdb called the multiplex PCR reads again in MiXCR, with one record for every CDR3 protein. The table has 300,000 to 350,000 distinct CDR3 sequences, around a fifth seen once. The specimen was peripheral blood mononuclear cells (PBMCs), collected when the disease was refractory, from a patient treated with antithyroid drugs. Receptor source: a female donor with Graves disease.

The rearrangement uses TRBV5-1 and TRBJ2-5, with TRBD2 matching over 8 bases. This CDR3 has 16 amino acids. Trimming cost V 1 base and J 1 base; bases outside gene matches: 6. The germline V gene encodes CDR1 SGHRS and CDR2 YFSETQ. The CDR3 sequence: CASSLQASGLQETQYF. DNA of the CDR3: TGCGCCAGCAGCTTGCAGGCTAGCGGGCTCCAAGAGACCCAGTACTTC.

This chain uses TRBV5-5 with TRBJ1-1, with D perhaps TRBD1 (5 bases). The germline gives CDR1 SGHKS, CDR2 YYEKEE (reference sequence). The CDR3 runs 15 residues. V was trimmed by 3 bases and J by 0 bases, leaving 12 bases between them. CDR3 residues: CASSWTRVLNTEAFF. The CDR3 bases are TGTGCCAGCAGCTGGACCAGGGTCTTGAACACTGAAGCTTTCTTT.

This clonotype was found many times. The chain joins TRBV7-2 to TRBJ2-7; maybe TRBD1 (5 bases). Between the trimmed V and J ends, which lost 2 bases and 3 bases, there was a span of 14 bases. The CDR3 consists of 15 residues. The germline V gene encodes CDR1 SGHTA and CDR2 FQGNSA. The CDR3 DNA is TGTGCCAGCAGCTTACGTGGACAAGGCAGCTACGAGCAGTACTTC. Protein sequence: CASSLRGQGSYEQYF.

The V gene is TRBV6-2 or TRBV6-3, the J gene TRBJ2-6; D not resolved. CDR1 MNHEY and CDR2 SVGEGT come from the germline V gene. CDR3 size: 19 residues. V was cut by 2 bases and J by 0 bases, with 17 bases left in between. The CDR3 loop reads CASSYPTGLLYSGANVLTF. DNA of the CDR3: TGTGCCAGCAGTTACCCCACCGGTCTTTTATACTCTGGGGCCAACGTCCTGACTTTC.

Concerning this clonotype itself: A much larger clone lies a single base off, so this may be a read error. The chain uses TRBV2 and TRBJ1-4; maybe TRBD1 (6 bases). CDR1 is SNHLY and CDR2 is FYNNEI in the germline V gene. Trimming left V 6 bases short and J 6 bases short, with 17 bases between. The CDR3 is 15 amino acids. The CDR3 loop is CASRGDRRLDEKLFF. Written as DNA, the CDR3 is TGTGCCAGCAGGGGAGACAGGCGCCTTGATGAAAAACTGTTTTTT.

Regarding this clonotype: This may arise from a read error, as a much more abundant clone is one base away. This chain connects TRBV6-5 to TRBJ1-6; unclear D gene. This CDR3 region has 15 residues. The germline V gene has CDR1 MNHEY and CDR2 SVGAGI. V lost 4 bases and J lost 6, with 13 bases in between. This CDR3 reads CASSLMAGLNSPLHF. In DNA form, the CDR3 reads TGTGCCAGCAGTTTGATGGCAGGACTTAATTCACCCCTCCACTTT.

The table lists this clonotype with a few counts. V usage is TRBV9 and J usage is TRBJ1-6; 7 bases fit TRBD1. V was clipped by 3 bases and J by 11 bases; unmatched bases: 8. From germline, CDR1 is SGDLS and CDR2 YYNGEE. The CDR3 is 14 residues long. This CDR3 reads CASSAGGGRAPLHF. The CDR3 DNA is TGTGCCAGCAGCGCAGGGGGGGGAAGGGCACCCCTCCACTTT.

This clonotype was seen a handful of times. CDR3 DNA sequence: TGCGCCAGCAGCCAAGGTTTTACTACCTATAATTCACCCCTCCACTTT. Its translation is CASSQGFTTYNSPLHF. This chain joins TRBV4-1 and TRBJ1-6; D is unresolved. With 1 base removed from V and 2 bases from J, the gap between germline ends came to 9 bases. CDR1 and CDR2 (germline): MGHRA, YSYEKL. This CDR3 is 16 amino acids long.

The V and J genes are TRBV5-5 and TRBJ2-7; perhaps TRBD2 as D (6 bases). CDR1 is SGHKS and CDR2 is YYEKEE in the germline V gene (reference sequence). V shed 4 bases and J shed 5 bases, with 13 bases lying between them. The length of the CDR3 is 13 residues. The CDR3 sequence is CASSQNPSDEQYF. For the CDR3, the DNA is TGTGCCAGCAGCCAGAATCCTAGCGACGAGCAGTACTTC.

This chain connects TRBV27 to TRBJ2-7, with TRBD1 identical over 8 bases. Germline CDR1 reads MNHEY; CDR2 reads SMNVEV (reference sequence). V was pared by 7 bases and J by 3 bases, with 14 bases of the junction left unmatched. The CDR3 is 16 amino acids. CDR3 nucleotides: TGTGCCAGCACCGAGCAGGGGGCAGGCACTGACTACGAGCAGTACTTC. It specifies CASTEQGAGTDYEQYF.

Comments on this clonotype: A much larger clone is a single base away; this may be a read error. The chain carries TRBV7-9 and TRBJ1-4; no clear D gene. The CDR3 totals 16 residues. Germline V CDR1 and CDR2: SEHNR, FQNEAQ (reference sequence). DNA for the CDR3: TGTGCCAGCAGCCCCTCTACCGGCAGTTTTGAGGCGAAACTGGTTTTT. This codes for CASSPSTGSFEAKLVF.

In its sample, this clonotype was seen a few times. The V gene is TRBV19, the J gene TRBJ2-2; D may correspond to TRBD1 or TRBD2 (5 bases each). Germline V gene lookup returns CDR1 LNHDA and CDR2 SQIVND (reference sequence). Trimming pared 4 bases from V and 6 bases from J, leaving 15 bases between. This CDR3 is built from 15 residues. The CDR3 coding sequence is TGTGCCAGTAGTACAGGGAGATATTTGTCCGGGGAGCTGTTTTTT. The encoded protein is CASSTGRYLSGELFF.

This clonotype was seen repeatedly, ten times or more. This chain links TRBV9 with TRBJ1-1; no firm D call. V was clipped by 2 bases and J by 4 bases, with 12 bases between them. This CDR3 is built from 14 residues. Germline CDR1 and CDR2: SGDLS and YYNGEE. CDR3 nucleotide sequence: TGTGCCAGCAGCGTCGATGTTTTTGGCACTGAAGCTTTCTTT. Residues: CASSVDVFGTEAFF.

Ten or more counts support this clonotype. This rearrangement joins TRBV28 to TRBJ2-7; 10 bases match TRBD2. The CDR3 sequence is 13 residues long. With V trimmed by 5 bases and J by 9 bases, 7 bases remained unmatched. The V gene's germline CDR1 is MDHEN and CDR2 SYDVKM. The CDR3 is CASSDLAGVRQYF. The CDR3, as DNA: TGTGCCAGCAGTGACCTAGCGGGAGTACGGCAGTACTTC.

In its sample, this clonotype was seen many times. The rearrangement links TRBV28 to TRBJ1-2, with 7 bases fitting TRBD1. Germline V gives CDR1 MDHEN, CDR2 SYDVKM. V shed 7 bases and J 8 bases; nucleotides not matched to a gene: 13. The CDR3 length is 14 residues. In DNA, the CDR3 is TGTGCCAGCACTCTAGGGGGCCTATGGATGGGCTACACCTTC. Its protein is CASTLGGLWMGYTF.

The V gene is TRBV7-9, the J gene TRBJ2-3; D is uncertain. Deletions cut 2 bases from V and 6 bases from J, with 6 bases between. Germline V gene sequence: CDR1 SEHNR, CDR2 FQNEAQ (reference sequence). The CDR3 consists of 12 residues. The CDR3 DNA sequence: TGTGCCAGCAGCTTATCGCCGGATACGCAGTATTTT. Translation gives CASSLSPDTQYF.